The 30 T cell receptor beta chains below all came from one sample that was sequenced in a study of blood T cell repertoires in COVID-19. Sequencing was performed with immunoSEQ multiplex PCR; in TCRdb, only in-frame clones are kept and a portion is missing. This sample has hundreds of thousands of clones, with 86% found just once. Sequences were obtained from peripheral blood. Receptors originate from a woman in her 30s who had recovered from COVID-19.

The chain couples TRBV3-1 (or the pseudogene TRBV3-2) to TRBJ1-6; 8 bases align to TRBD1. The ends lost 4 bases at V and 5 bases at J; junction bases unmatched: 4. The V gene's germline CDR1 is LGHDT and CDR2 YNNKEL (reference sequence). The CDR3 runs 15 residues. CDR3 residues: CASSLGQVNNSPLHF. CDR3 nucleotides: TGTGCCAGCAGCCTGGGACAGGTTAATAATTCACCCCTCCACTTT.

The chain recombines TRBV7-9 with TRBJ2-1, with a possible D match to TRBD1 (6 bases). Germline V gene sequence: CDR1 SEHNR, CDR2 FQNEAQ (reference sequence). The CDR3 is made up of 12 amino acids. Trimming took off 9 bases at V and 6 bases at J, with 12 bases between the two ends. CDR3 nucleotide sequence: TGTGCCAGTCCCAGAGGGGGCAATGAGCAGTTCTTC. This sequence encodes CASPRGGNEQFF.

The chain couples TRBV27 to TRBJ1-2; unclear D gene. Germline V lookup: CDR1 MNHEY, CDR2 SMNVEV (reference sequence). The CDR3 has 14 residues. The germline V and J ends were trimmed by 5 bases and 5 bases, with 15 bases remaining between them. The CDR3 reads CASSILPGGYGYTF. CDR3 DNA: TGTGCCAGCAGTATACTCCCAGGAGGGTATGGCTACACCTTC.

This clone was detected a few times. The rearrangement uses TRBV20-1 and TRBJ2-3; 7 bases are a match to TRBD2. CDR1 and CDR2 from the germline V gene are DFQATT and SNEGSKA (reference sequence). J was trimmed by 2 bases and V by 3 bases; bases with no gene match: 8. CDR3 length equals 15 residues. For the CDR3, the DNA is TGCAGTGCTAGTGCCGTAGCGGGCTACACAGATACGCAGTATTTT. Amino acid sequence: CSASAVAGYTDTQYF.

The chain employs TRBV19 and TRBJ2-5; TRBD1 might be the D (6 bases). The V and J ends lost 8 bases and 7 bases respectively, with 29 bases between them. Germline V CDR1 and CDR2: LNHDA, SQIVND (reference sequence). The CDR3 consists of 17 residues. This CDR3 is CASSRIPGADPKATQYF. The CDR3, as DNA: TGTGCCAGTTCGAGAATTCCAGGGGCCGACCCCAAGGCGACCCAGTACTTC.

This clone appeared a single time. The gene calls are TRBV6-2 or TRBV6-3 and TRBJ1-5, with TRBD1 identical over 9 bases. The V and J ends lost 5 bases and 7 bases, in that order; junction bases with no gene match: 9. Germline-derived CDR1 and CDR2 are MNHEY and SVGEGT. The length of the CDR3 is 15 residues. CDR3 bases: TGTGCCAGCAGTATTACAGGGGGCGCGAGGCAGCCCCAGCATTTT. Its translation: CASSITGGARQPQHF.

The chain uses TRBV12-5 and TRBJ2-2; unclear D gene. Trimming left V 0 bases short and J 2 bases short, with 16 bases between. The CDR3 consists of 18 residues. The germline CDR1 and CDR2 sequences are LGHNT and FRNRAP. The chain's CDR3 is CASGLVPTLTINTGELFF. As DNA, the CDR3 is TGTGCTAGTGGTTTGGTCCCTACCCTCACCATCAACACCGGGGAGCTGTTTTTT.

V gene TRBV5-6 combines with J gene TRBJ2-1; D is perhaps TRBD1 (6 bases). The CDR3 runs to 18 residues. Trimming shortened V by 0 bases and J by 0 bases, and 16 bases separated the two germline ends. CDR1 and CDR2 from the germline V gene are SGHDT and YYEEEE. CDR3 nucleotide sequence: TGTGCCAGCAGCTTGGCTCAGGGGCCTTGGGGCTCCTACAATGAGCAGTTCTTC. Residues: CASSLAQGPWGSYNEQFF. The entire variable domain, with the rest obtained from reference TRBV5-6 and TRBJ2-1, is as follows: DAGVTQSPTHLIKTRGQQVTLRCSPKSGHDTVSWYQQALGQGPQFIFQYYEEEERQRGNFPDRFSGHQFPNYSSELNVNALLLGDSALYLCASSLAQGPWGSYNEQFFGPGTRLTVL.

The rearrangement links TRBV21-1 to TRBJ1-3; TRBD1, the D gene given by the table, was not confirmed from the DNA. TRBV21-1 is a known pseudogene. This CDR3 contains 15 residues. Written as DNA, the CDR3 is TGTGCCAGCAGCAAACCCCCAGGGATCGCGCGCACCATATATTTT. Translation: CASSKPPGIARTIYF.

This clone turned up a few times. The chain couples TRBV24-1 to TRBJ1-5; D unresolved. The V end lost 6 bases, the J end lost 5 bases, and 13 bases lay between the germline ends. This CDR3 contains 14 residues. Germline V CDR1 and CDR2: KGHDR, SFDVKD. The CDR3 sequence: CATSRQFGDQPQHF. The CDR3 nucleotides read TGTGCCACCAGTCGCCAATTCGGGGATCAGCCCCAGCATTTT.

The count of this clone is one. The J gene is TRBJ2-2, the V gene TRBV11-2; D may be TRBD1 (5 bases). The CDR3 covers 15 residues. Trimming removed 5 bases from V and 0 bases from J, with 10 bases in between. Germline CDR1 is SGHAT and CDR2 is FQNNGV. The DNA for the CDR3 is TGTGCCAGCAGCGTTCTGGGGCCGAACACCGGGGAGCTGTTTTTT. It is translated as CASSVLGPNTGELFF.

The chain uses TRBV6-5 and TRBJ1-1, with 7 bases fitting TRBD1. The CDR3 runs to 13 residues. The germline gives CDR1 MNHEY, CDR2 SVGAGI. Trimming cost V 8 bases and J 8 bases; bases outside gene matches: 11. CDR3 in DNA: TGTGCCAGCCTCGCGGGCACAGGGGTGGAAGCTTTCTTT. It encodes CASLAGTGVEAFF.

The genes are TRBV19 and TRBJ1-1; 8 bases are a match to TRBD1. This CDR3 has 14 amino acids. V gave up 9 bases and J gave up 1 base; unmatched junction bases: 7. CDR1 and CDR2 from the germline V gene are LNHDA and SQIVND (reference sequence). The CDR3 region has the DNA TGTGCCAGCCGACGTGGACAGGGGAACACTGAAGCTTTCTTT. This sequence encodes CASRRGQGNTEAFF.

V usage is TRBV9 and J usage is TRBJ2-1, with 9 positions matching TRBD2. Germline V lookup: CDR1 SGDLS, CDR2 YYNGEE. The CDR3 consists of 15 residues. V lost 0 bases, J lost 7 bases, and 5 bases stayed unmatched. DNA for the CDR3: TGTGCCAGCAGCGTAGTTGCGGGAGGGCCAAATGAGCAGTTCTTC. This encodes CASSVVAGGPNEQFF.

The V gene is TRBV6-5, the J gene TRBJ2-5; weak D call: TRBD1 (5 bases). The CDR3 extends over 13 amino acids. Trimming left V 6 bases short and J 5 bases short, with 13 bases between. CDR1 MNHEY and CDR2 SVGAGI come from the germline V gene. The CDR3 DNA follows: TGTGCCAGCAGCTACAGGAGTGATGAGACCCAGTACTTC. Translation gives CASSYRSDETQYF.

The chain couples TRBV2 to TRBJ2-2; a possible D gene is TRBD1 (5 bases). This CDR3 is 14 amino acids long. Trimming left V 5 bases short and J 6 bases short, with 13 bases between. The germline V gene has CDR1 SNHLY and CDR2 FYNNEI. The CDR3, as DNA: TGTGCCAGCAGTTTACCGACAGTAGCCGGGGAGCTGTTTTTT. The encoded protein is CASSLPTVAGELFF.

V usage is TRBV5-6 and J usage is TRBJ1-1; TRBD1 might be the D (6 bases). V lost 8 bases to trimming and J lost 0 bases, with 23 bases between them. The germline CDR1 and CDR2 sequences are SGHDT and YYEEEE. The CDR3 loop spans 17 amino acids. The CDR3 spells CARKSGQREVMNTEAFF. For the CDR3, the DNA is TGTGCCAGGAAATCTGGACAGCGGGAGGTCATGAACACTGAAGCTTTCTTT.

The genes are TRBV10-3 and TRBJ1-5, with TRBD1 matching over 7 bases. The germline gives CDR1 ENHRY, CDR2 SYGVKD. The CDR3 totals 13 residues. V shed 11 bases, J shed 4 bases, and the junction held 8 bases outside the gene matches. DNA for the CDR3: TGTGCCTCCCGACAGGGTCAAAATCAGCCCCAGCATTTT. The encoded protein is CASRQGQNQPQHF.

The V and J genes are TRBV6-1 and TRBJ1-1; a possible D gene is TRBD1 (5 bases). CDR1 is MNHNS and CDR2 is SASEGT in the germline V gene. CDR3 length: 15 residues. With 0 bases removed from V and 1 base from J, the gap between germline ends came to 9 bases. CDR3: CASSEALTANTEAFF. The CDR3 coding sequence is TGTGCCAGCAGTGAAGCGCTGACAGCGAACACTGAAGCTTTCTTT.

The genes are TRBV14 and TRBJ2-7, with 8 bases that match TRBD1. This CDR3 is 15 amino acids long. From germline, CDR1 is SGHDN and CDR2 FVKESK. V lost 4 bases, J lost 3 bases, and 8 bases stayed unmatched. As DNA, the CDR3 is TGTGCCAGCAGCCCTTACGGGACAGGAGACTACGAGCAGTACTTC. Its translation: CASSPYGTGDYEQYF. Full variable domain (rest looked up from reference TRBV14 and TRBJ2-7): EAGVTQFPSHSVIEKGQTVTLRCDPISGHDNLYWYRRVMGKEIKFLLHFVKESKQDESGMPNNRFLAERTGGTYSTLKVQPAELEDSGVYFCASSPYGTGDYEQYFGPGTRLTVT.

V is TRBV4-3 and J is TRBJ2-7; no definite D call. In germline, CDR1 is LGHNA, CDR2 YSLEER. This CDR3 comprises 13 residues. Trimming cost V 2 bases and J 6 bases, with 11 bases left between them. The CDR3 DNA follows: TGCGCCAGCAGCCAACCCGGAGTCGGCGAGCAGTACTTC. It is translated as CASSQPGVGEQYF.

This clone was observed once. The rearrangement joins TRBV18 to TRBJ2-3; 8 nucleotides agree with TRBD1. Germline V gene sequence: CDR1 KGHSH, CDR2 LQKENI. Trimming at V came to 6 bases and at J to 3 bases, leaving 20 bases not matched to a gene. The CDR3 sequence is 19 residues long. CDR3 in DNA: TGTGCCAGCTCGCCGAACCTGGGAGAGACAGGGGAGCGGACAGATACGCAGTATTTT. This codes for CASSPNLGETGERTDTQYF.

The gene calls are TRBV11-2 and TRBJ2-5; D call uncertain. Per germline, CDR1 SGHAT and CDR2 FQNNGV. The CDR3 is made up of 14 amino acids. V lost 1 base to trimming and J lost 5 bases, with 11 bases between them. CDR3 region: CASSLGWSVETQYF. In DNA form, the CDR3 reads TGTGCCAGCAGCTTAGGGTGGAGCGTGGAGACCCAGTACTTC.

The gene calls are TRBV7-3 and TRBJ2-1; no clear D. V was trimmed by 5 bases and J by 8 bases, leaving 19 bases between them. Looked up from germline, CDR1 is SGHTA and CDR2 is FQGTGA. The CDR3 extends over 15 amino acids. The CDR3 region has the DNA TGTGCCAGCAGCCCCATCCCGGAGAGCCACGATGAGCAGTTCTTC. Residues: CASSPIPESHDEQFF.

This clone was counted only a few times. The V and J genes are TRBV21-1 and TRBJ1-1; TRBD1, the table's D call, lacks a check against the DNA. TRBV21-1 represents a pseudogene. The CDR3 has 15 amino acids. The CDR3 coding sequence is TGTGCCAGCAGCGTAAGACAGGGCAGGAACACTGAAGCTTTCTTT. It yields the protein CASSVRQGRNTEAFF.

The chain uses TRBV5-4 and TRBJ2-5, with 8 bases that match TRBD2. V was pared by 4 bases and J by 0 bases, with 5 bases of the junction left unmatched. CDR1 is SGHNT, CDR2 YYREEE, per germline (reference sequence). This CDR3 has 15 residues. CDR3 region: CASSDASGYQETQYF. The CDR3 region has the DNA TGTGCCAGCAGCGATGCTAGCGGGTACCAAGAGACCCAGTACTTC. Supplemented by reference TRBV5-4 and TRBJ2-5, the full variable domain reads ETGVTQSPTHLIKTRGQQVTLRCSSQSGHNTVSWYQQALGQGPQFIFQYYREEENGRGNFPPRFSGLQFPNYSSELNVNALELDDSALYLCASSDASGYQETQYFGPGTRLLVL.

J is TRBJ2-3 and V is TRBV2; D perhaps matches TRBD2 (6 bases). V was trimmed by 6 bases and J by 0 bases, leaving 13 bases between them. Germline V gene sequence: CDR1 SNHLY, CDR2 FYNNEI. The CDR3 extends over 15 amino acids. CDR3 coding DNA: TGTGCCAGCAGCAGTACTAGCATCAGCACAGATACGCAGTATTTT. It specifies CASSSTSISTDTQYF.

The genes are TRBV4-3 and TRBJ2-7, with 8 bases fitting TRBD2. Germline values: CDR1 LGHNA, CDR2 YSLEER. V gave up 0 bases and J gave up 3 bases; unmatched junction bases: 4. The length of the CDR3 is 15 residues. The CDR3 region has the DNA TGCGCCAGCAGCCAAGATCCTAGCGGGTTCTACGAGCAGTACTTC. This translates into CASSQDPSGFYEQYF.

V and J are TRBV4-1 and TRBJ1-5; D is ambiguous. The CDR3 is 16 amino acids. Trimming cost V 1 base and J 0 bases, with 10 bases left between them. Germline V gene lookup returns CDR1 MGHRA and CDR2 YSYEKL. The CDR3 DNA sequence: TGCGCCAGCAGCCAAGGGTCCCAGGTTAGCAATCAGCCCCAGCATTTT. This encodes CASSQGSQVSNQPQHF.

The V call is TRBV2, the J call TRBJ1-1; D may be TRBD1 (6 bases). Per the germline V gene, CDR1 is SNHLY and CDR2 is FYNNEI. There are 13 residues in the CDR3. V was clipped by 9 bases and J by 8 bases, with 19 bases between them. CDR3 loop: CASKREGVAEAFF. The CDR3, as DNA: TGTGCCAGTAAACGTGAGGGGGTGGCAGAAGCTTTCTTT.